What follows are 5 T cell receptor beta chains derived from one specimen sequenced in a study of graft-versus-host responses after intestinal transplantation. Assay: immunoSEQ multiplex PCR; the TCRdb copy retains only in-frame clones and omits some. The sample carries about 19,000 clones, approximately 80% recorded once. Here the sequenced sample was PBMCs, taken 14 days after transplant. The receptors derive from a human patient who received an intestinal transplant, so some T cells may come from the graft donor.

The chain employs TRBV5-4 and TRBJ2-3, with 7 bases fitting TRBD2. After removal of 4 bases from V and 4 bases from J, the junction contained 9 bases not matched to a gene. CDR3 length: 15 amino acids. The germline V gene has CDR1 SGHNT and CDR2 YYREEE (reference sequence). CDR3 protein: CASSPRGGGADTQYF. CDR3 DNA: TGTGCCAGCAGCCCGCGCGGGGGAGGGGCAGATACGCAGTATTTT.

CDR3: CASSWTGVREQYF. The CDR3 bases are TGTGCCAGCAGTTGGACAGGGGTTAGGGAGCAGTACTTC. J is TRBJ2-7 and V is TRBV2, with TRBD1 matching over 9 bases. The CDR3 contains 13 residues. V gave up 5 bases and J gave up 7 bases; unmatched junction bases: 6. CDR1 is SNHLY and CDR2 is FYNNEI in the germline V gene.

The chain carries TRBV2 and TRBJ2-7, with no clear D. V was cut by 5 bases and J by 2 bases, with 10 bases left in between. This CDR3 has 13 amino acids. Looked up from germline, CDR1 is SNHLY and CDR2 is FYNNEI. CDR3: CASSLDGPYEQYF. As DNA, the CDR3 is TGTGCCAGCAGTCTAGACGGTCCCTACGAGCAGTACTTC.

The chain couples TRBV6-6 to TRBJ2-3; the D is unclear. CDR1 is MNHNY and CDR2 is SVGAGI in the germline V gene (reference sequence). The CDR3 consists of 12 residues. Trimming removed 3 bases at V and 6 bases at J, with 7 bases between. The CDR3 DNA sequence: TGTGCCAGCAGTTATCATGCGGATACGCAGTATTTT. This gives the protein CASSYHADTQYF.

The chain links TRBV4-1 to TRBJ2-3; 8 bases match TRBD1. V dropped 1 base and J dropped 5; count of bases not matched to a gene: 11. The CDR3 spans 17 residues. Per germline, CDR1 MGHRA and CDR2 YSYEKL. DNA for the CDR3: TGCGCCAGCAGCCAAGTAACGTTGCAGGGGGCGGAAGATACGCAGTATTTT. Its translation is CASSQVTLQGAEDTQYF.